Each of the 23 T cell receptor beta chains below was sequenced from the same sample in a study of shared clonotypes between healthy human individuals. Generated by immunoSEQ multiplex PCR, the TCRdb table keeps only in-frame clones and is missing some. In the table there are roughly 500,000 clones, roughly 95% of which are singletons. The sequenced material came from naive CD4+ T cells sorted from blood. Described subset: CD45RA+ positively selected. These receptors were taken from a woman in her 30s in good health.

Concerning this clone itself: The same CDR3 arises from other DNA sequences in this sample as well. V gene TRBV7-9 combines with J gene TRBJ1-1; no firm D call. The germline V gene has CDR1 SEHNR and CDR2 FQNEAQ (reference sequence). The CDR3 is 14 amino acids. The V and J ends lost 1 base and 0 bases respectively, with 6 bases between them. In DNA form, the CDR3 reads TGTGCCAGCAGCTTAGGAGGTGTGAACACTGAAGCTTTCTTT. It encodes CASSLGGVNTEAFF.

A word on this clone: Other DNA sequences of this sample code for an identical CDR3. The CDR3 is CASSVEGGSYNEQFF. In DNA form, the CDR3 reads TGTGCCAGCAGCGTGGAGGGAGGGTCCTACAATGAGCAGTTCTTC. The V gene is TRBV9, the J gene TRBJ2-1; TRBD2 matches at 7 bases. Losses at the gene ends were 2 bases for V and 1 base for J; bases not matched to a gene: 3. This CDR3 has 15 residues. Germline assignment: CDR1 SGDLS and CDR2 YYNGEE.

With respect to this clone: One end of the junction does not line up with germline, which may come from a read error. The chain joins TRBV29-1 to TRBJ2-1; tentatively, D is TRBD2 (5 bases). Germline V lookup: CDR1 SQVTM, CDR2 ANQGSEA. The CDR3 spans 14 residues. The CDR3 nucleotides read TGCAGCGTTGAAAAGAGCGGTAGGCCGAATGGGCAGTTCTTC. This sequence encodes CSVEKSGRPNGQFF.

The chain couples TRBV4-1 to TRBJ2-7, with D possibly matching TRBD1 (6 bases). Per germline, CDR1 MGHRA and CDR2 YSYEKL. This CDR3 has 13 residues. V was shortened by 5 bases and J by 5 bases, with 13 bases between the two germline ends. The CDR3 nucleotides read TGCGCCAGCAGCAGGGCAGGGGTTGACGAGCAGTACTTC. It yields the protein CASSRAGVDEQYF.

CDR3 sequence: CASSLGGLAGGTDTQYF. The CDR3 DNA reads as TGTGCCAGCAGCTTAGGGGGACTAGCGGGGGGCACAGATACGCAGTATTTT. The genes are TRBV11-3 and TRBJ2-3; 14 bases are a match to TRBD2. V was clipped by 1 base and J by 1 base; unmatched bases: 1. The CDR3 totals 17 residues. Germline assignment: CDR1 SGHNT and CDR2 YENEEA.

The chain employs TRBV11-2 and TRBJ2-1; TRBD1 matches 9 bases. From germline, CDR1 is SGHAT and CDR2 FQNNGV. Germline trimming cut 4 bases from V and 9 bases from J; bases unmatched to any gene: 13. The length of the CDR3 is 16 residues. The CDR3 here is CASSSWGTGSPREQFF. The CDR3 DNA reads TGTGCCAGCAGCTCATGGGGGACAGGGTCTCCCCGTGAGCAGTTCTTC.

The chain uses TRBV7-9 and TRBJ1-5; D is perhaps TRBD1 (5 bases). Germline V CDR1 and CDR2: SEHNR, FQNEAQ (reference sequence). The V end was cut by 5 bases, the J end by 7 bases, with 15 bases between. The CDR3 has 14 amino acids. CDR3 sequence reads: CASSPGGRDQPQHF. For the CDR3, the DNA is TGTGCCAGCAGCCCGGGGGGGAGGGACCAGCCCCAGCATTTT.

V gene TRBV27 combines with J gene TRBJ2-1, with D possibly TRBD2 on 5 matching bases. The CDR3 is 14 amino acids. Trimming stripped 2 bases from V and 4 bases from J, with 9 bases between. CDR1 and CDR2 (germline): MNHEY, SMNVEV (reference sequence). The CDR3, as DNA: TGTGCCAGCAGTTTAAACCGGAGGTACAATGAGCAGTTCTTC. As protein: CASSLNRRYNEQFF.

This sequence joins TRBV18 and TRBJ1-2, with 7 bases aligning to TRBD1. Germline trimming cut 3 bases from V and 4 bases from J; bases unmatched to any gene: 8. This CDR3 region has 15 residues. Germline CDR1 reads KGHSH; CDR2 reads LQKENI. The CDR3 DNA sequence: TGTGCCAGCTCACCCGTGGGAGGGGGCTCCTATGGCTACACCTTC. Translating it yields CASSPVGGGSYGYTF. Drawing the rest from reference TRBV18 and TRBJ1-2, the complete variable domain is NAGVMQNPRHLVRRRGQEARLRCSPMKGHSHVYWYRQLPEEGLKFMVYLQKENIIDESGMPKERFSAEFPKEGPSILRIQQVVRGDSAAYFCASSPVGGGSYGYTFGSGTRLTVV.

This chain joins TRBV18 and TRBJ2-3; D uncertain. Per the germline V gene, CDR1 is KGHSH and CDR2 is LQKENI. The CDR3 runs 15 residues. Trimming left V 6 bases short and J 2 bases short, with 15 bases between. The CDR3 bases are TGTGCCAGCTCTAGGACCATTTCCGACACAGATACGCAGTATTTT. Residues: CASSRTISDTDTQYF. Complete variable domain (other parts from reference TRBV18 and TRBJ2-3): NAGVMQNPRHLVRRRGQEARLRCSPMKGHSHVYWYRQLPEEGLKFMVYLQKENIIDESGMPKERFSAEFPKEGPSILRIQQVVRGDSAAYFCASSRTISDTDTQYFGPGTRLTVL.

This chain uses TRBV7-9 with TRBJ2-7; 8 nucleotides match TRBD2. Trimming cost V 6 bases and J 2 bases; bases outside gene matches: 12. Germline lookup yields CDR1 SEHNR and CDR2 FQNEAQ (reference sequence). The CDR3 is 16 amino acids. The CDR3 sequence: CASRHTDSGTTYEQYF. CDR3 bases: TGTGCCAGCAGACATACCGATAGCGGGACCACCTACGAGCAGTACTTC.

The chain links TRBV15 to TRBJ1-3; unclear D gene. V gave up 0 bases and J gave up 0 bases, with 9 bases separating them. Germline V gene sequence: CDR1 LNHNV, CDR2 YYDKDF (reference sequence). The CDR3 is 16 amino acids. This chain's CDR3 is CATSRDQLLSGNTIYF. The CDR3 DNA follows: TGTGCCACCAGCAGAGATCAGTTACTCTCTGGAAACACCATATATTTT.

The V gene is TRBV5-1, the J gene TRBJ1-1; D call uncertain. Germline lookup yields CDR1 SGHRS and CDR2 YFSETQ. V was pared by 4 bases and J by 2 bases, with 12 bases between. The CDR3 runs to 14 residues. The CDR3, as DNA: TGCGCCAGCAGCATTGGAGCAGCAAACACTGAAGCTTTCTTT. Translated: CASSIGAANTEAFF.

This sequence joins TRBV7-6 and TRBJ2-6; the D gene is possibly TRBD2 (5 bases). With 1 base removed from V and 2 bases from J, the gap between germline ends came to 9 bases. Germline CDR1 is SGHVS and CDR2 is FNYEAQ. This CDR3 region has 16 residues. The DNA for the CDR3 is TGTGCCAGCAGCTTAGTACGGGGAGCTGGGGCCAACGTCCTGACTTTC. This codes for CASSLVRGAGANVLTF.

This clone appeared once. The CDR3 here is CASSRGLAGETQYF. The CDR3 bases are TGTGCCAGCAGTCGGGGACTAGCGGGAGAGACCCAGTACTTC. This chain links TRBV6-5 with TRBJ2-5, with 12 bases aligning to TRBD2. Trimming removed 5 bases from V and 4 bases from J; junction bases left unmatched: 2. CDR1 is MNHEY and CDR2 is SVGAGI in the germline V gene. The CDR3 consists of 14 residues.

CDR3 amino acids: CASSLGGEGFSYTF. The CDR3 nucleotides are TGTGCCAGCAGTTTAGGTGGAGAGGGTTTTAGCTACACCTTC. V usage is TRBV28 and J usage is TRBJ1-2; D remains unclear. This CDR3 comprises 14 residues. Per the germline V gene, CDR1 is MDHEN and CDR2 is SYDVKM. Trimming removed 2 bases at V and 9 bases at J, with 16 bases between.

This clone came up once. CDR3 sequence reads: CASSTTASPTYNEQFF. The CDR3 nucleotides are TGTGCCAGTAGTACGACAGCGTCCCCAACCTACAATGAGCAGTTCTTC. The gene calls are TRBV19 and TRBJ2-1, with D perhaps TRBD1 (5 bases). Germline V gene data show CDR1 as LNHDA and CDR2 as SQIVND (reference sequence). V lost 4 bases and J lost 2, with 15 bases in between. This CDR3 spans 16 amino acids.

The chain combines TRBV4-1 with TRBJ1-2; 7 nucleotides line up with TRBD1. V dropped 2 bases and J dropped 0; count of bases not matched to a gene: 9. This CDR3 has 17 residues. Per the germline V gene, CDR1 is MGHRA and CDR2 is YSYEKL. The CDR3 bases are TGCGCCAGCAGCCAAAAACCCTGGGACAGTACTAACTATGGCTACACCTTC. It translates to CASSQKPWDSTNYGYTF.

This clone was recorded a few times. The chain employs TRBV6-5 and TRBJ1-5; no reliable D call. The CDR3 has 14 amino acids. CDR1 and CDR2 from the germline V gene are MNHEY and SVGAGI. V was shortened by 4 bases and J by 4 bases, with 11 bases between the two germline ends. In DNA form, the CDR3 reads TGTGCCAGCAGTTCCCTGGGCGGGAATCAGCCCCAGCATTTT. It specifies CASSSLGGNQPQHF.

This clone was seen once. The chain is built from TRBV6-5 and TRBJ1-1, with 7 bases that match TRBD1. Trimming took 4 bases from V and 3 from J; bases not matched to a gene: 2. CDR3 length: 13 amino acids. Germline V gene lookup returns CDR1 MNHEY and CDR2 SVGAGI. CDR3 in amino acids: CASSFGQDTEAFF. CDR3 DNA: TGTGCCAGCAGTTTCGGACAGGACACTGAAGCTTTCTTT.

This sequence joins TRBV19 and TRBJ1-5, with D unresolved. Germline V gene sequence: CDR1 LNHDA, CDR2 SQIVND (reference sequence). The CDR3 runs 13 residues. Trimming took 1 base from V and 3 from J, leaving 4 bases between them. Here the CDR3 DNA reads TGTGCCAGTAGTATAGGCGACAATCAGCCCCAGCATTTT. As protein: CASSIGDNQPQHF.

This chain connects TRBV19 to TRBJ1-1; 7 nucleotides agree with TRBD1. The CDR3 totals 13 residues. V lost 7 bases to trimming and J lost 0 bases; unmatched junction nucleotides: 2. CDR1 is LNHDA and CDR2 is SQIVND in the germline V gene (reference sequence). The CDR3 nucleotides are TGTGCCAGTAAAGGGACAGTGAACACTGAAGCTTTCTTT. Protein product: CASKGTVNTEAFF. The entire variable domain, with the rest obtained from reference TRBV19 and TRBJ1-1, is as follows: DGGITQSPKYLFRKEGQNVTLSCEQNLNHDAMYWYRQDPGQGLRLIYYSQIVNDFQKGDIAEGYSVSREKKESFPLTVTSAQKNPTAFYLCASKGTVNTEAFFGQGTRLTVV.

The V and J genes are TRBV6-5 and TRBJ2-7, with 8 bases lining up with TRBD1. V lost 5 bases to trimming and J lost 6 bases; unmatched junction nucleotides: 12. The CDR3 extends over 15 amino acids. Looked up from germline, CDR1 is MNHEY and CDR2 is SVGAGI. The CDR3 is CASSRGLTQGAEQYF. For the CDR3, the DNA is TGTGCCAGCAGTCGAGGCTTGACCCAGGGGGCCGAGCAGTACTTC.